This T cell receptor (beta chain) was obtained from a study of T cell responses to AZD1222 COVID-19 vaccine. Overall study findings and caveats: Reportedly, close to half of spike-specific TCRs are directed against unmutated variant regions.

Trimming stripped 6 bases from V and 2 bases from J, with 10 bases between. Germline-derived CDR1 and CDR2 are SQVTM and ANQGSEA. This CDR3 comprises 12 residues. On this clone: Antigen specificity is unknown.

Assay: immunoSEQ multiplex PCR; the TCRdb copy retains only in-frame clones and omits some. The profile shows some 110,000 clones, roughly 90% of them singletons. The source was peripheral blood, collected on day 0 of AZD1222 vaccination. The chain has TRBV29-1 and TRBJ2-5; D call uncertain. The receptor was derived from an adult in good health. In nucleotides, the CDR3 is TGCAGCGTCGCCCCGGCACAAGAGACCCAGTACTTC. Its translation is CSVAPAQETQYF. Based on the CDR3 plus reference TRBV29-1 and TRBJ2-5, the full variable domain is SAVISQKPSRDICQRGTSLTIQCQVDSQVTMMFWYRQQPGQSLTLIATANQGSEATYESGFVIDKFPISRPNLTFSTLTVSNMSPEDSSIYLCSVAPAQETQYFGPGTRLLVL.